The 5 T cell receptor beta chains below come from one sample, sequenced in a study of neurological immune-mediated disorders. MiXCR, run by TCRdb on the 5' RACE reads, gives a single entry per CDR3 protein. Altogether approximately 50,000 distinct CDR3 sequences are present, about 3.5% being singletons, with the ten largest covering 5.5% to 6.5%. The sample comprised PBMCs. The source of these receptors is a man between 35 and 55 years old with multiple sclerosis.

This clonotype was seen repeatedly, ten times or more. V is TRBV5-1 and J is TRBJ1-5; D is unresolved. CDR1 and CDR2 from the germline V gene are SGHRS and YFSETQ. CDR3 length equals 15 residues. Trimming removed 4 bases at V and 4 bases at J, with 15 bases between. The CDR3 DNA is TGCGCCAGCAGCGTGGACGGTTACTTTAATCAGCCCCAGCATTTT. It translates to CASSVDGYFNQPQHF.

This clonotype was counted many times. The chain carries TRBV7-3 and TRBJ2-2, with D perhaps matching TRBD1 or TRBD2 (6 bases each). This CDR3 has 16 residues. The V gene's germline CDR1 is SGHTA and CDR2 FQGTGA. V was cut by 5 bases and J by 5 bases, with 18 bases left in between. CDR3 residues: CASSPSSGARTGELFF. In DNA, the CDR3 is TGTGCCAGCAGCCCCTCTTCGGGGGCTCGGACCGGGGAGCTGTTTTTT.

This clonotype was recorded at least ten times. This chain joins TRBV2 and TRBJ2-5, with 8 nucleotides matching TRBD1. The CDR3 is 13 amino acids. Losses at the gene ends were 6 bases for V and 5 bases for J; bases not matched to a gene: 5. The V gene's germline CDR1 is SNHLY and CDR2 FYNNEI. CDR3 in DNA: TGTGCCAGCAGCGGACAGGGTGAGGAGACCCAGTACTTC. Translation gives CASSGQGEETQYF. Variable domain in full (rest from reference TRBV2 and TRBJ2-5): EPEVTQTPSHQVTQMGQEVILRCVPISNHLYFYWYRQILGQKVEFLVSFYNNEISEKSEIFDDQFSVERPDGSNFTLKIRSTKLEDSAMYFCASSGQGEETQYFGPGTRLLVL.

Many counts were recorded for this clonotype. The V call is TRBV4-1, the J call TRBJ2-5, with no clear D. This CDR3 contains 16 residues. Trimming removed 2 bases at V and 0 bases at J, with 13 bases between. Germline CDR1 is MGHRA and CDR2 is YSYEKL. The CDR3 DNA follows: TGCGCCAGCAGCCAACGCATTTTCGACAACCAAGAGACCCAGTACTTC. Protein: CASSQRIFDNQETQYF.

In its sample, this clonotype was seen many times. The CDR3 loop reads CASRETRRGSSTDTQYF. The CDR3 DNA reads TGTGCCAGCAGAGAGACCCGCAGAGGTTCCAGCACAGATACGCAGTATTTT. The chain combines TRBV2 with TRBJ2-3, with no clear D. The germline gives CDR1 SNHLY, CDR2 FYNNEI. Trimming removed 6 bases at V and 0 bases at J, with 19 bases between. The CDR3 sequence is 17 residues long.